Shown below are 29 T cell receptor beta chains from a single sample sequenced in a study of blood T cell repertoires in COVID-19. The table came from immunoSEQ multiplex PCR; TCRdb's copy has only in-frame clones and leaves some out. The table records under 250,000 clones, around 75% of them present only once. Sequences were obtained from peripheral blood. The receptors come from a woman aged 40 to 50 with COVID-19, enrolled during active disease.

This clone was counted once. This sequence joins TRBV5-1 and TRBJ2-5; D remains unclear. The CDR3 sequence is 11 residues long. The germline V gene encodes CDR1 SGHRS and CDR2 YFSETQ. The V end was cut by 2 bases, the J end by 4 bases, with 3 bases between. The CDR3 coding sequence is TGCGCCAGCAGCTTCTCAGAGACCCAGTACTTC. Protein: CASSFSETQYF.

This chain links TRBV7-2 with TRBJ2-6, with 7 bases identical to TRBD2. CDR3 size: 18 residues. Trimming at V came to 4 bases and at J to 0 bases, leaving 9 bases not matched to a gene. Germline V lookup: CDR1 SGHTA, CDR2 FQGNSA. The CDR3 is CASSSLAVYLSGANVLTF. The DNA for the CDR3 is TGTGCCAGCAGCTCCCTAGCGGTATACCTCTCTGGGGCCAACGTCCTGACTTTC.

This chain links TRBV12-3 or TRBV12-4 with TRBJ1-2; maybe TRBD1 (5 bases). Trimming pared 7 bases from V and 5 bases from J, leaving 14 bases between. This CDR3 is built from 13 residues. CDR3 DNA sequence: TGTGCCAGCACCCCGGGCGGGGGATATGGCTACACCTTC. Its protein is CASTPGGGYGYTF.

V and J are TRBV5-1 and TRBJ2-7, with a tentative D call TRBD2 (5 bases). Trimming stripped 1 base from V and 6 bases from J, with 14 bases between. This CDR3 region has 14 residues. Germline loops: CDR1 SGHRS, CDR2 YFSETQ. The DNA for the CDR3 is TGCGCCAGCAGCTTGAAAATTGAGGGCCGCGAGCAGTACTTC. Its protein is CASSLKIEGREQYF.

The chain's CDR3 is CASSQGSRANSPLHF. The CDR3 DNA reads as TGTGCCAGCAGCCAAGGTTCCAGGGCTAATTCACCCCTCCACTTT. The rearrangement joins TRBV4-2 to TRBJ1-6; tentatively, D is TRBD1 (5 bases). This CDR3 has 15 residues. V was shortened by 1 base and J by 6 bases, with 10 bases between the two germline ends. In germline, CDR1 is LGHNA, CDR2 YNFKEQ.

The chain recombines TRBV12-3 or TRBV12-4 with TRBJ1-6; D remains unclear. Trimming took off 4 bases at V and 9 bases at J, with 10 bases between the two ends. The CDR3 contains 13 residues. This CDR3 reads CASSSRHRSPLHF. DNA for the CDR3: TGTGCCAGCAGTTCAAGACACCGTTCACCCCTCCACTTT.

The chain uses TRBV6-4 and TRBJ1-5; D remains unclear. The germline gives CDR1 MRHNA, CDR2 SNTAGT. Between the trimmed V and J ends, which lost 10 bases and 1 base, there was a span of 11 bases. The CDR3 runs 13 residues. Written as DNA, the CDR3 is TGTGCCACTCGGGAACCGAGCAATCAGCCCCAGCATTTT. Translated, it gives CATREPSNQPQHF.

This clone was observed once. The identical CDR3 is also encoded by other nucleotide sequences in the sample. CDR3 in amino acids: CASSVGTVRETQYF. CDR3 in DNA: TGTGCCAGCAGCGTAGGGACAGTAAGAGAGACCCAGTACTTC. The rearrangement uses TRBV9 and TRBJ2-5; D is perhaps TRBD1 (6 bases). The CDR3 consists of 14 residues. V was cut by 0 bases and J by 4 bases, with 10 bases left in between. Germline lookup yields CDR1 SGDLS and CDR2 YYNGEE. Full variable domain (outside the CDR3, taken from reference TRBV9 and TRBJ2-5): DSGVTQTPKHLITATGQRVTLRCSPRSGDLSVYWYQQSLDQGLQFLIQYYNGEERAKGNILERFSAQQFPDLHSELNLSSLELGDSALYFCASSVGTVRETQYFGPGTRLLVL.

The rearrangement uses TRBV19 and TRBJ2-5; TRBD1 aligns across 8 bases. The CDR3 spans 14 residues. With V trimmed by 7 bases and J by 5 bases, 9 bases remained unmatched. The germline gives CDR1 LNHDA, CDR2 SQIVND (reference sequence). The CDR3: CASTQGAGTETQYF. CDR3 bases: TGTGCCAGTACCCAGGGGGCCGGGACGGAGACCCAGTACTTC.

As for this clone: The same CDR3 also results from other DNA sequences found in this sample. The chain couples TRBV7-3 to TRBJ1-2; no definite D call. This CDR3 is 13 amino acids long. Trimming shortened V by 5 bases and J by 2 bases, and 9 bases separated the two germline ends. Germline assignment: CDR1 SGHTA and CDR2 FQGTGA. The DNA for the CDR3 is TGTGCCAGCAGCCCAGACAAAAACTATGGCTACACCTTC. Its translation is CASSPDKNYGYTF.

The CDR3 nucleotides are TGTGCCTGGACCAGACAGGGCCTATTCACAGATACGCAGTATTTT. This sequence encodes CAWTRQGLFTDTQYF. The chain has TRBV30 and TRBJ2-3; 7 bases line up with TRBD1. There are 15 residues in the CDR3. V shed 4 bases, J shed 2 bases, and the junction held 9 bases outside the gene matches. From germline, CDR1 is GTSNPN and CDR2 SVGIG (reference sequence).

The V call is TRBV19, the J call TRBJ1-6; D is uncertain. CDR1 is LNHDA, CDR2 SQIVND, per germline (reference sequence). This CDR3 is built from 14 residues. V lost 3 bases and J lost 5, with 8 bases in between. The CDR3 protein is CASSIGQNNSPLHF. The CDR3 region has the DNA TGTGCCAGTAGTATTGGTCAGAATAATTCACCCCTCCACTTT.

This chain connects TRBV5-1 to TRBJ2-3; D not resolved. V was trimmed by 0 bases and J by 0 bases, leaving 8 bases between them. The germline V gene encodes CDR1 SGHRS and CDR2 YFSETQ. The CDR3 spans 15 residues. This chain's CDR3 is CASSLDSTSTDTQYF. The CDR3 bases are TGCGCCAGCAGCTTGGACAGCACTAGCACAGATACGCAGTATTTT.

This clone was seen only a few times. The J gene is TRBJ2-7, the V gene TRBV27; possibly TRBD2 for D (6 bases). Per germline, CDR1 MNHEY and CDR2 SMNVEV (reference sequence). V dropped 0 bases and J dropped 9 bases, with 18 bases sitting between them. This CDR3 has 15 residues. The DNA of the CDR3 is TGTGCCAGCAGTTTATCGGGCGGGGCGTTCGGCGTGCAGTACTTC. It codes for CASSLSGGAFGVQYF.

The CDR3 DNA is TGTGCCAGCAGCCAGGCCGACAGGGTCAATCAGCCCCAGCATTTT. This codes for CASSQADRVNQPQHF. The chain couples TRBV4-2 to TRBJ1-5; 7 bases match TRBD1. Looked up from germline, CDR1 is LGHNA and CDR2 is YNFKEQ. This CDR3 contains 15 residues. V lost 3 bases, J lost 3 bases, and 5 bases stayed unmatched.

The rearrangement joins TRBV6-1 to TRBJ2-5, with 7 bases fitting TRBD1. This CDR3 comprises 18 residues. The germline CDR1 and CDR2 sequences are MNHNS and SASEGT. V lost 1 base to trimming and J lost 5 bases; unmatched junction nucleotides: 16. Here the CDR3 reads CASSEVGAQGRLEETQYF. The CDR3 coding sequence is TGTGCCAGCAGTGAAGTAGGGGCACAGGGGCGTCTGGAGGAGACCCAGTACTTC.

The chain uses TRBV4-2 and TRBJ2-3; 9 nucleotides line up with TRBD2. V dropped 6 bases and J dropped 6; count of bases not matched to a gene: 4. Per the germline V gene, CDR1 is LGHNA and CDR2 is YNFKEQ. CDR3 length: 13 residues. The CDR3 is CASRPAGGDTQYF. For the CDR3, the DNA is TGTGCCAGCAGACCCGCGGGGGGGGATACGCAGTATTTT.

The rearrangement uses TRBV3-1 (or the pseudogene TRBV3-2) and TRBJ2-5, with 8 bases fitting TRBD2. The germline V gene has CDR1 LGHDT and CDR2 YNNKEL (reference sequence). J was trimmed by 2 bases and V by 0 bases; bases with no gene match: 5. The CDR3 consists of 16 residues. CDR3 DNA sequence: TGTGCCAGCAGCCAAGATCGGACTAGCTTACAAGAGACCCAGTACTTC. Residues: CASSQDRTSLQETQYF.

J is TRBJ1-1 and V is TRBV7-6; D remains ambiguous. CDR3 length equals 13 residues. Looked up from germline, CDR1 is SGHVS and CDR2 is FNYEAQ. Trimming left V 0 bases short and J 3 bases short, with 5 bases between. The CDR3, as DNA: TGTGCCAGCAGCTTAGCCGGGGACACTGAAGCTTTCTTT. This translates into CASSLAGDTEAFF.

The rearrangement links TRBV6-5 to TRBJ2-2; TRBD1 aligns across 7 bases. Per the germline V gene, CDR1 is MNHEY and CDR2 is SVGAGI. V was pared by 5 bases and J by 2 bases, with 5 bases of the junction left unmatched. The CDR3 totals 15 residues. In DNA form, the CDR3 reads TGTGCCAGCAGTCCGACAGGGCCCAACACCGGGGAGCTGTTTTTT. It is translated as CASSPTGPNTGELFF.

The gene calls are TRBV28 and TRBJ2-5; 7 bases align to TRBD2. J gave up 1 base and V 7 bases, and 9 bases lay outside the gene matches. CDR3 length: 15 residues. Germline loops: CDR1 MDHEN, CDR2 SYDVKM. CDR3 nucleotide sequence: TGTGCCAGCATGGGATCGAGCGGGATCCAAGAGACCCAGTACTTC. It encodes CASMGSSGIQETQYF.

The chain is built from TRBV7-2 and TRBJ2-1, with D maybe TRBD1 (6 bases). There are 13 residues in the CDR3. The V end was cut by 2 bases, the J end by 7 bases, with 9 bases between. Germline values: CDR1 SGHTA, CDR2 FQGNSA. Here the CDR3 reads CASSLRRGNEQFF. The CDR3 coding sequence is TGTGCCAGCAGCTTACGAAGGGGGAATGAGCAGTTCTTC.

In its sample, this clone was seen a few times. V and J are TRBV5-6 and TRBJ2-7; TRBD1 is a possible D gene (5 bases). Trimming shortened V by 5 bases and J by 3 bases, and 12 bases separated the two germline ends. Germline CDR1 SGHDT, CDR2 YYEEEE. CDR3 size: 13 residues. This chain's CDR3 is CASRERQSYEQYF. In DNA form, the CDR3 reads TGTGCCAGCAGAGAGCGACAGAGCTACGAGCAGTACTTC.

The chain couples TRBV4-1 to TRBJ1-2; TRBD1 matches at 12 bases. Germline V gene lookup returns CDR1 MGHRA and CDR2 YSYEKL. The CDR3 spans 15 residues. V lost 2 bases to trimming and J lost 8 bases; unmatched junction nucleotides: 6. CDR3 nucleotide sequence: TGCGCCAGCAGCCAAACGGGACAGGGGGCGTTCGGCTACACCTTC. Residues: CASSQTGQGAFGYTF.

The rearrangement links TRBV3-1 (or the pseudogene TRBV3-2) to TRBJ2-5, with 8 bases fitting TRBD1. The CDR3 extends over 15 amino acids. V was clipped by 1 base and J by 5 bases; unmatched bases: 6. The V gene's germline CDR1 is LGHDT and CDR2 YNNKEL (reference sequence). The CDR3 protein is CASSQVQGAWETQYF. The CDR3 region has the DNA TGTGCCAGCAGCCAAGTCCAGGGGGCGTGGGAGACCCAGTACTTC.

The chain recombines TRBV5-5 with TRBJ1-4; no clear D. CDR1 SGHKS and CDR2 YYEKEE come from the germline V gene (reference sequence). V lost 0 bases and J 5 bases, leaving 5 bases between the germline ends. This CDR3 is built from 13 residues. This CDR3 reads CASSLALNEKLFF. The CDR3, as DNA: TGTGCCAGCAGCTTGGCCCTAAATGAAAAACTGTTTTTT.

The genes are TRBV5-1 and TRBJ2-2; 15 bases align to TRBD2. The CDR3 loop spans 15 amino acids. The germline V gene encodes CDR1 SGHRS and CDR2 YFSETQ. V lost 4 bases to trimming and J lost 11 bases; unmatched junction nucleotides: 6. CDR3 amino acids: CASSIPGLAGGELFF. The DNA for the CDR3 is TGCGCCAGCAGCATACCGGGACTAGCGGGGGGCGAGCTGTTTTTT.

This clone was observed once. The chain combines TRBV6-5 with TRBJ1-1; 9 bases line up with TRBD1. Germline V gives CDR1 MNHEY, CDR2 SVGAGI. The CDR3 has 15 amino acids. The ends lost 2 bases at V and 6 bases at J; junction bases unmatched: 7. The DNA for the CDR3 is TGTGCCAGCAGTTACCCCGGACAGGGGTCCTCTGAAGCTTTCTTT. Translating it yields CASSYPGQGSSEAFF.

The V and J genes are TRBV24-1 and TRBJ2-1, with 8 positions matching TRBD2. CDR1 KGHDR and CDR2 SFDVKD come from the germline V gene. The CDR3 totals 15 residues. The V segment lost 2 bases and the J segment 4 bases; nucleotides outside the gene matches: 3. The CDR3 bases are TGTGCCACCAGTGATTCGGGACTAGGATACAATGAGCAGTTCTTC. Translated, it gives CATSDSGLGYNEQFF.